Described below is a single T cell receptor beta chain sequence and its context. This specimen belongs to a study of shared clonotypes between healthy human individuals. Profiled with immunoSEQ multiplex PCR; TCRdb holds only in-frame clones, not every one. This sample carries approximately 940,000 clones, 76% of them seen once, and the ten largest clones take roughly 1.5%. This CDR3 is 17 amino acids long. Germline-derived CDR1 and CDR2 are KGHSH and LQKENI. V lost 3 bases, J lost 0 bases, and 15 bases lay in between. The receptor was derived from a man between 18 and 35 years old in good health. This chain links TRBV18 with TRBJ1-3; no clear D. The source material was memory CD4+ T cells sorted from blood. Subset in this sample: CD45RA-negative fraction. The CDR3 DNA reads TGTGCCAGCTCACCCTCCGGATTGATTAGCTCTGGAAACACCATATATTTT. This gives the protein CASSPSGLISSGNTIYF.